This T cell receptor beta chain was profiled in a study of neoadjuvant anti-PD-1 for oral cavity cancer. Looking at the study overall: Patients mostly received three to four biweekly nivolumab doses at 3 mg/kg before surgery. Patients without progression received a fourth nivolumab dose around day 43, then surgical resection on days 50-56. Findings of the study overall: Pretreatment Treg/Th17 ratio correlated inversely with post-treatment tumor clonality.

Germline V gene data show CDR1 as LNHDA and CDR2 as SQIVND (reference sequence). The CDR3 contains 13 residues. V lost 7 bases and J lost 5, with 14 bases in between. This clone appeared a single time. The antigen is not known. This table comes from immunoSEQ multiplex PCR, and its TCRdb copy is limited to in-frame clones, with some not included. The sample includes around 81,000 clones, about 80% of them seen just once. The starting material was PBMCs, obtained before nivolumab (anti-PD-1) treatment. This rearrangement joins TRBV19 to TRBJ1-1; D remains unclear. This receptor was identified in a person aged 35-80 years with oral cavity squamous cell carcinoma. CDR3 sequence reads: CASISRRGTEAFF. DNA of the CDR3: TGTGCCAGTATCTCGAGGCGGGGAACTGAAGCTTTCTTT.